The sequence of this TCR beta chain was determined in a study of cytomegalovirus exposure and HLA in healthy donors. The CDR3 is made up of 20 amino acids. Findings of the study overall: Altogether, 170 or so TCR beta chains were recorded as cytomegalovirus-associated.

Separate from the roughly 700-subject first cohort was the approximately 120-subject validation cohort, to which the donors belonged. Note on this clone: The target antigen is unknown.

Profiled with immunoSEQ multiplex PCR; TCRdb holds only in-frame clones, not every one. The sample carries some 170,000 clones, about 89% recorded once. The rearrangement uses TRBV21-1 and TRBJ1-3; the table gives TRBD1 as D, unverified against the DNA. TRBV21-1 is a listed pseudogene. The receptor's source is a man between 18 and 29 years old in good health and CMV-seropositive. What was sequenced was PBMCs. The CDR3 reads CASSPLRDIPTVSSGNTIYF. The CDR3 nucleotides read TGTGCCAGCAGCCCCCTACGGGACATACCAACGGTCTCTTCTGGAAACACCATATATTTT.